These 29 T cell receptor beta chains were sequenced from one sample in a study of T cell responses to AZD1222 COVID-19 vaccine. Profiled with immunoSEQ multiplex PCR; TCRdb holds only in-frame clones, not every one. Of 140,000 to 150,000 clones listed, roughly nine tenths are singletons. Sequencing was performed on peripheral blood, taken 28 days after the second AZD1222 dose. The receptor source for this set is an adult who received the AZD1222 COVID-19 vaccine.

This clone was recorded once. V gene TRBV5-1 combines with J gene TRBJ1-1; 8 bases match TRBD1. J was trimmed by 7 bases and V by 2 bases; bases with no gene match: 10. From germline, CDR1 is SGHRS and CDR2 YFSETQ. The CDR3 covers 15 residues. CDR3 loop: CASSFTPDRVDEAFF. The DNA for the CDR3 is TGCGCCAGCAGCTTTACCCCGGACAGGGTCGATGAAGCTTTCTTT. Together with reference TRBV5-1 and TRBJ1-1, the CDR3 gives the full variable domain: KAGVTQTPRYLIKTRGQQVTLSCSPISGHRSVSWYQQTPGQGLQFLFEYFSETQRNKGNFPGRFSGRQFSNSRSEMNVSTLELGDSALYLCASSFTPDRVDEAFFGQGTRLTVV.

The chain couples TRBV6-1 to TRBJ1-1; D unclear. Germline V gene sequence: CDR1 MNHNS, CDR2 SASEGT. Trimming left V 2 bases short and J 3 bases short, with 4 bases between. This CDR3 region has 12 residues. The CDR3 nucleotides read TGTGCCAGCAGTGAATGGGACACTGAAGCTTTCTTT. As protein: CASSEWDTEAFF.

The chain couples TRBV29-1 to TRBJ2-5, with TRBD2 matching over 8 bases. Unmatched junction bases numbered 7, after V lost 7 bases and J lost 0 bases. This CDR3 has 14 amino acids. The germline CDR1 and CDR2 sequences are SQVTM and ANQGSEA. The CDR3 reads CSGTSGNYQETQYF. The CDR3 nucleotides read TGCAGCGGAACTAGCGGTAACTACCAAGAGACCCAGTACTTC.

V is TRBV7-9 and J is TRBJ1-1; 9 bases align to TRBD1. The ends lost 3 bases at V and 0 bases at J; junction bases unmatched: 11. The germline V gene has CDR1 SEHNR and CDR2 FQNEAQ (reference sequence). The CDR3 sequence is 18 residues long. In nucleotides, the CDR3 is TGTGCCAGCAGCTTCACGCGGGACAGGGAGCGCATGAACACTGAAGCTTTCTTT. Residues: CASSFTRDRERMNTEAFF.

The chain has TRBV7-8 and TRBJ2-5; TRBD2 is a possible D gene (6 bases). The V end lost 2 bases, the J end lost 5 bases, and 12 bases lay between the germline ends. The V gene's germline CDR1 is SGHVS and CDR2 FQNEAQ. The CDR3 sequence is 14 residues long. CDR3 sequence: CASSLSGGVETQYF. Written as DNA, the CDR3 is TGTGCCAGCAGCTTATCAGGAGGGGTCGAGACCCAGTACTTC.

The CDR3 loop is CASSRIQGTTLRLNTEAFF. In nucleotides, the CDR3 is TGTGCCAGCAGCCGAATACAGGGGACTACCTTAAGGCTGAACACTGAAGCTTTCTTT. The rearrangement links TRBV11-3 to TRBJ1-1; TRBD1 aligns across 7 bases. The CDR3 consists of 19 residues. Germline V gives CDR1 SGHNT, CDR2 YENEEA. Trimming cost V 5 bases and J 0 bases; bases outside gene matches: 18.

This clone was seen only once. The chain links TRBV12-5 to TRBJ2-5; unclear D gene. V gave up 3 bases and J gave up 0 bases, with 20 bases separating them. This CDR3 has 18 residues. Germline CDR1 is LGHNT and CDR2 is FRNRAP. The CDR3 here is CASGFVGVSDSYQETQYF. CDR3 bases: TGTGCTAGTGGTTTTGTGGGCGTGTCAGATTCATACCAAGAGACCCAGTACTTC.

V gene TRBV2 combines with J gene TRBJ2-5; 14 nucleotides agree with TRBD2. The CDR3 runs to 18 residues. Germline V gene data show CDR1 as SNHLY and CDR2 as FYNNEI. V shed 5 bases and J 2 bases; nucleotides not matched to a gene: 10. The CDR3 bases are TGTGCCAGCAGTCCGGGGACTAGCGGGAGAGTGAATCAAGAGACCCAGTACTTC. It is translated as CASSPGTSGRVNQETQYF.

V usage is TRBV5-4 and J usage is TRBJ2-3; D unclear. V was shortened by 5 bases and J by 2 bases, with 12 bases between the two germline ends. Per germline, CDR1 SGHNT and CDR2 YYREEE (reference sequence). The CDR3 is 14 residues long. CDR3: CASRPPGSTDTQYF. CDR3 bases: TGTGCCAGCAGACCACCAGGTTCCACAGATACGCAGTATTTT.

This clone was seen just once. V and J are TRBV5-1 and TRBJ2-7, with 11 bases that match TRBD2. J was trimmed by 6 bases and V by 4 bases; bases with no gene match: 9. Germline V gene sequence: CDR1 SGHRS, CDR2 YFSETQ. The CDR3 sequence is 15 residues long. The CDR3, as DNA: TGCGCCAGCAGCACCTCCCTAGCGGGAGGAGGCGAGCAGTACTTC. Translated, it gives CASSTSLAGGGEQYF.

V gene TRBV12-5 combines with J gene TRBJ1-6, with D hard to call. The CDR3 contains 13 residues. Germline V gives CDR1 LGHNT, CDR2 FRNRAP. V dropped 2 bases and J dropped 8 bases, with 7 bases sitting between them. The CDR3 DNA reads TGTGCTAGTGGTTTGCGGGAGGATTCACCCCTCCACTTT. As protein: CASGLREDSPLHF.

The V gene is TRBV3-1 (or the pseudogene TRBV3-2), the J gene TRBJ1-5, with D hard to call. The CDR3 runs 17 residues. Germline assignment: CDR1 LGHDT and CDR2 YNNKEL (reference sequence). Trimming took 2 bases from V and 2 from J, leaving 16 bases between them. The CDR3 nucleotides are TGTGCCAGCAGCCAAAACCCGGGCCGGACGGGCAATCAGCCCCAGCATTTT. Residues: CASSQNPGRTGNQPQHF.

V and J are TRBV27 and TRBJ1-5; 7 bases line up with TRBD1. V was pared by 4 bases and J by 7 bases, with 13 bases of the junction left unmatched. The germline V gene has CDR1 MNHEY and CDR2 SMNVEV (reference sequence). This CDR3 has 16 amino acids. As DNA, the CDR3 is TGTGCCAGCAGTTCCTCTACAGGGGAAAGAATACAGCCCCAGCATTTT. Translation: CASSSSTGERIQPQHF.

The chain uses TRBV2 and TRBJ1-6; D not resolved. This CDR3 spans 17 amino acids. Trimming shortened V by 8 bases and J by 0 bases, and 17 bases separated the two germline ends. Germline V gene sequence: CDR1 SNHLY, CDR2 FYNNEI. The CDR3 loop reads CASHQGQSSSYNSPLHF. As DNA, the CDR3 is TGTGCCAGCCACCAAGGTCAGTCAAGCTCCTATAATTCACCCCTCCACTTT.

Turning to this clone: In the same sample, other DNA sequences code for this CDR3. The J gene is TRBJ1-1, the V gene TRBV18, with 9 bases aligning to TRBD1. The V and J ends lost 3 bases and 4 bases, in that order; junction bases with no gene match: 0. Germline V gene sequence: CDR1 KGHSH, CDR2 LQKENI. This CDR3 region has 13 residues. CDR3 sequence (DNA): TGTGCCAGCTCACCGACAGGGGGCACTGAAGCTTTCTTT. Amino acid sequence: CASSPTGGTEAFF. Filled out from reference TRBV18 and TRBJ1-1, the complete variable domain reads NAGVMQNPRHLVRRRGQEARLRCSPMKGHSHVYWYRQLPEEGLKFMVYLQKENIIDESGMPKERFSAEFPKEGPSILRIQQVVRGDSAAYFCASSPTGGTEAFFGQGTRLTVV.

The chain couples TRBV30 to TRBJ1-1; D unclear. Germline V CDR1 and CDR2: GTSNPN, SVGIG (reference sequence). Deletions cut 0 bases from V and 1 base from J, with 12 bases between. This CDR3 has 15 amino acids. As DNA, the CDR3 is TGTGCCTGGAGTGTAACCCCAACCGGGAACACTGAAGCTTTCTTT. It is translated as CAWSVTPTGNTEAFF.

In this sample, this clone turned up once. The chain combines TRBV25-1 with TRBJ1-3, with no clear D. The CDR3 is made up of 14 amino acids. Per germline, CDR1 MGHDK and CDR2 SYGVNS. V gave up 11 bases and J gave up 0 bases, with 14 bases separating them. The CDR3 loop is CASQDRYSGNTIYF. CDR3 DNA: TGTGCCTCCCAGGACCGCTACTCTGGAAACACCATATATTTT.

V usage is TRBV9 and J usage is TRBJ2-1, with 7 bases that match TRBD2. The CDR3 consists of 16 residues. In germline, CDR1 is SGDLS, CDR2 YYNGEE. CDR3 amino acids: CDRWGVPSGPYNEQFF. In DNA, the CDR3 is TGTGACAGGTGGGGGGTCCCTAGCGGACCATACAATGAGCAGTTCTTC.

This sequence joins TRBV27 and TRBJ2-2, with D possibly being TRBD1 (5 bases). Between the trimmed V and J ends, which lost 7 bases and 5 bases, there was a span of 14 bases. The CDR3 has 14 residues. CDR1 is MNHEY and CDR2 is SMNVEV in the germline V gene (reference sequence). The CDR3 region has the DNA TGTGCCAGCACCTCCATGGCAGGGACCGGGGAGCTGTTTTTT. The encoded protein is CASTSMAGTGELFF.

The rearrangement joins TRBV7-9 to TRBJ2-5; D unresolved. The ends were cut back, 5 bases at V and 7 bases at J, with 14 bases in the middle. This CDR3 has 13 residues. Germline V gene data show CDR1 as SEHNR and CDR2 as FQNEAQ (reference sequence). DNA of the CDR3: TGTGCCAGCAGCGTGGACCAATGGGGGACCCAGTACTTC. Protein sequence: CASSVDQWGTQYF.

The chain combines TRBV7-9 with TRBJ2-5; 12 bases fit TRBD2. This CDR3 has 19 amino acids. Germline-derived CDR1 and CDR2 are SEHNR and FQNEAQ (reference sequence). V shed 5 bases and J 3 bases; nucleotides not matched to a gene: 16. The CDR3 here is CASSTGALAGGPHKETQYF. CDR3 DNA: TGTGCCAGCAGCACAGGAGCGCTAGCGGGAGGGCCCCACAAAGAGACCCAGTACTTC. Full variable domain (remainder filled in from reference TRBV7-9 and TRBJ2-5): DTGVSQNPRHKITKRGQNVTFRCDPISEHNRLYWYRQTLGQGPEFLTYFQNEAQLEKSRLLSDRFSAERPKGSFSTLEIQRTEQGDSAMYLCASSTGALAGGPHKETQYFGPGTRLLVL.

V and J are TRBV6-6 and TRBJ2-7; 9 nucleotides align to TRBD1. The CDR3 is 15 amino acids. With V trimmed by 2 bases and J by 6 bases, 8 bases remained unmatched. Germline CDR1 reads MNHNY; CDR2 reads SVGAGI (reference sequence). The CDR3 sequence: CASSYQGQGLGEQYF. In nucleotides, the CDR3 is TGTGCCAGCAGTTACCAGGGACAGGGACTTGGCGAGCAGTACTTC.

This clone has a handful of counts. This chain links TRBV4-1 with TRBJ1-2; D is unclear. This CDR3 spans 14 amino acids. Per the germline V gene, CDR1 is MGHRA and CDR2 is YSYEKL. Trimming cost V 1 base and J 4 bases, with 10 bases left between them. CDR3 in amino acids: CASSQGPASYGYTF. Written as DNA, the CDR3 is TGCGCCAGCAGCCAAGGCCCGGCGTCCTATGGCTACACCTTC.

The chain uses TRBV9 and TRBJ1-6; maybe TRBD1 (5 bases). Germline V gene sequence: CDR1 SGDLS, CDR2 YYNGEE. The CDR3 consists of 14 residues. Trimming shortened V by 4 bases and J by 10 bases, and 15 bases separated the two germline ends. The CDR3 region has the DNA TGTGCCAGCAGCCTGGGACGGCGGTACTCACCCCTCCACTTT. It yields the protein CASSLGRRYSPLHF.

This sequence joins TRBV7-2 and TRBJ2-2; TRBD1 agrees at 10 bases. This CDR3 spans 16 amino acids. The germline V gene encodes CDR1 SGHTA and CDR2 FQGNSA. Trimming took 5 bases from V and 1 from J; bases not matched to a gene: 4. In DNA form, the CDR3 reads TGTGCCAGCAGCCCGGGACAGGGGCTGAACACCGGGGAGCTGTTTTTT. Translated: CASSPGQGLNTGELFF.

V is TRBV19 and J is TRBJ1-2; 8 bases are shared with TRBD1. CDR1 is LNHDA, CDR2 SQIVND, per germline (reference sequence). Trimming cost V 5 bases and J 6 bases; bases outside gene matches: 5. CDR3 length equals 13 residues. The CDR3 here is CASSSDREDGYTF. As DNA, the CDR3 is TGTGCCAGTAGTTCGGACAGGGAGGATGGCTACACCTTC.

The chain carries TRBV18 and TRBJ1-1; 8 bases match TRBD1. Germline V gives CDR1 KGHSH, CDR2 LQKENI. V dropped 10 bases and J dropped 1; count of bases not matched to a gene: 5. The CDR3 runs 13 residues. CDR3: CATQGQANTEAFF. CDR3 sequence (DNA): TGTGCCACCCAGGGACAGGCGAACACTGAAGCTTTCTTT. Full variable domain (remainder filled in from reference TRBV18 and TRBJ1-1): NAGVMQNPRHLVRRRGQEARLRCSPMKGHSHVYWYRQLPEEGLKFMVYLQKENIIDESGMPKERFSAEFPKEGPSILRIQQVVRGDSAAYFCATQGQANTEAFFGQGTRLTVV.

The chain uses TRBV15 and TRBJ2-7; 9 positions agree with TRBD1. Germline lookup yields CDR1 LNHNV and CDR2 YYDKDF (reference sequence). Losses at the gene ends were 0 bases for V and 5 bases for J; bases not matched to a gene: 2. The CDR3 runs 14 residues. CDR3 protein: CATSREGTGNEQYF. The CDR3 DNA follows: TGTGCCACCAGCAGAGAAGGGACAGGGAACGAGCAGTACTTC.

In its sample, this clone was seen once. This chain links TRBV9 with TRBJ1-1; 7 bases match TRBD1. The CDR3 contains 17 residues. In germline, CDR1 is SGDLS, CDR2 YYNGEE. With V trimmed by 3 bases and J by 0 bases, 11 bases remained unmatched. CDR3 sequence: CASSGKGQMAMNTEAFF. CDR3 DNA sequence: TGTGCCAGCAGCGGAAAGGGACAGATGGCGATGAACACTGAAGCTTTCTTT.